This passage covers 3 T cell receptor beta chains from one sample sequenced in a study of cytomegalovirus exposure and HLA in healthy donors. Primers: 60 Vbeta forward and 13 Jbeta reverse. Measured with immunoSEQ multiplex PCR; TCRdb has only the in-frame clones, and not every one. This table has 110,000 to 150,000 clones, around 80% appearing once. Source material: PBMCs. The receptors here all came from a man between 40 and 49 years old in good health and CMV-seropositive.

A single count supports this clone. The chain is built from TRBV6-5 and TRBJ2-3, with D perhaps matching TRBD1 (5 bases). Trimming took off 3 bases at V and 1 base at J, with 11 bases between the two ends. Germline V gene lookup returns CDR1 MNHEY and CDR2 SVGAGI. This CDR3 is built from 15 residues. Written as DNA, the CDR3 is TGTGCCAGCAGTTATGAAGGGGCTGGCACAGATACGCAGTATTTT. Its translation is CASSYEGAGTDTQYF.

The rearrangement joins TRBV19 to TRBJ2-7; 11 nucleotides align to TRBD2. V lost 8 bases and J lost 2; bases outside the gene matches: 8. This CDR3 comprises 15 residues. The germline V gene encodes CDR1 LNHDA and CDR2 SQIVND (reference sequence). CDR3 protein: CASGAGLAEPYEQYF. CDR3 nucleotide sequence: TGTGCCAGTGGCGCGGGACTAGCGGAACCCTACGAGCAGTACTTC.

The chain links TRBV13 to TRBJ2-5; D uncertain. Trimming cost V 2 bases and J 1 base, with 8 bases left between them. Per germline, CDR1 PRHDT and CDR2 FYEKMQ (reference sequence). The CDR3 is 14 amino acids. The CDR3 DNA reads as TGTGCCAGCAGCTTACGAGCGTCCCAAGAGACCCAGTACTTC. It yields the protein CASSLRASQETQYF.